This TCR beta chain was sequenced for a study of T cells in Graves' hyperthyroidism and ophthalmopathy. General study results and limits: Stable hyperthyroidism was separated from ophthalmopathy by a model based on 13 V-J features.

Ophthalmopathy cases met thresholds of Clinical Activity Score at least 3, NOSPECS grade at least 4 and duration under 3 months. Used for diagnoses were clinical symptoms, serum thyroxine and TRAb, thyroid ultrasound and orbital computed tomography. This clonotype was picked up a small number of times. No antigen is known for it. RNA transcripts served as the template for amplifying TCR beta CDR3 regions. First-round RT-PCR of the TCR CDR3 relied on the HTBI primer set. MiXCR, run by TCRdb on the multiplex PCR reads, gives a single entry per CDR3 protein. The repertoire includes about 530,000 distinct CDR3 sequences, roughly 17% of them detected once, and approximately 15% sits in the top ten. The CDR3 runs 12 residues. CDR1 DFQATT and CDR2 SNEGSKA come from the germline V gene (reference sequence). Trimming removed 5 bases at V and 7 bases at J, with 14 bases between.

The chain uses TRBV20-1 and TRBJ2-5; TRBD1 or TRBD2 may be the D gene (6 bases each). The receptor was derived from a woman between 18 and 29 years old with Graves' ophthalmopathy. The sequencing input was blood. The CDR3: CSALWTAGTQYF. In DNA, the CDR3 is TGCAGTGCTCTCTGGACAGCGGGGACCCAGTACTTC.